This TCR beta chain was captured in a study of blood T cell repertoires in COVID-19. Study background: Samples of COVID-19 (acute and convalescent) were obtained from the United States, Italy and Spain.

TCRdb keeps only in-frame clones here, not all; method: immunoSEQ multiplex PCR. The repertoire has 25,000 to 35,000 clones, approximately 86% of them found once; the top ten carry over 25%. This clone was seen a few times. The receptor's source is a human donor in a cohort sampled during active COVID-19. The specimen was peripheral blood.

The CDR3 loop is CASSPDRQGEHNSPLHF. In nucleotides, the CDR3 is TGTGCCAGCTCACCAGATCGGCAGGGTGAGCATAATTCACCCCTCCACTTT. The chain is built from TRBV18 and TRBJ1-6; the D gene is possibly TRBD1 (5 bases). The CDR3 length is 17 residues. The V and J ends lost 2 bases and 5 bases respectively, with 16 bases between them. Germline-derived CDR1 and CDR2 are KGHSH and LQKENI.